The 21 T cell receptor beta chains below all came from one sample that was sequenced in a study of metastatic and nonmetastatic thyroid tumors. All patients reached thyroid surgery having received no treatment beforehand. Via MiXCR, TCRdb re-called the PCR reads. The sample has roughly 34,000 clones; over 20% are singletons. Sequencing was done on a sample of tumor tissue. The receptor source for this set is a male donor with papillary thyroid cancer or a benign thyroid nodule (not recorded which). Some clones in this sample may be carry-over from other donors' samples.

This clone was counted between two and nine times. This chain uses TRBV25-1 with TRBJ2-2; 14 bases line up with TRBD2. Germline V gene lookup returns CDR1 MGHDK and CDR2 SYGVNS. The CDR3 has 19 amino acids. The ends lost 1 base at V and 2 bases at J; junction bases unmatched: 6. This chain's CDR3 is CASSEFGGLAGANTGELFF. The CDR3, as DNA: TGTGCCAGCAGTGAATTCGGGGGACTAGCGGGGGCCAACACCGGGGAGCTGTTTTTT. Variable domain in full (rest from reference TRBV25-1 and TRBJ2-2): EADIYQTPRYLVIGTGKKITLECSQTMGHDKMYWYQQDPGMELHLIHYSYGVNSTEKGDLSSESTVSRIRTEHFPLTLESARPSHTSQYLCASSEFGGLAGANTGELFFGEGSRLTVL.

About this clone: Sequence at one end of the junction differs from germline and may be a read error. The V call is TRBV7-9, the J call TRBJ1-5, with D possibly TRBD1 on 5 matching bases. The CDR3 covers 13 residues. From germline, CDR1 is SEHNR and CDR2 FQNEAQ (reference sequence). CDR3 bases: TGTGCCAGCAGCTCACTGCAGGGTCAGCCTCAGCATTTT. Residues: CASSSLQGQPQHF.

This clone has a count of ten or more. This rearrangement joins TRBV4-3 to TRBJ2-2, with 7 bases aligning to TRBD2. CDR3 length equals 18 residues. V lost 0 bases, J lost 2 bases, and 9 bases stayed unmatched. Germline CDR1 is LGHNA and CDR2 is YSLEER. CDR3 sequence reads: CASSQEAGTWVNTGELFF. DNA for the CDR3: TGCGCCAGCAGCCAAGAAGCGGGGACTTGGGTAAACACCGGGGAGCTGTTTTTT.

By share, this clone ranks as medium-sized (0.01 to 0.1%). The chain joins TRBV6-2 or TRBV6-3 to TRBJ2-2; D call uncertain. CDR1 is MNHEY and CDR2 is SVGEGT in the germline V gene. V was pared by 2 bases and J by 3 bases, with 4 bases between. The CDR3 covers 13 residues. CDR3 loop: CASSYRYTGELFF. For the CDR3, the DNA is TGTGCCAGCAGTTACCGGTACACCGGGGAGCTGTTTTTT.

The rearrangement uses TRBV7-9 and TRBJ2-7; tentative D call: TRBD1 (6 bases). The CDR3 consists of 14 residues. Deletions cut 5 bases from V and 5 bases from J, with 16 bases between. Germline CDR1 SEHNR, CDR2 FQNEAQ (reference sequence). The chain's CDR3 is CASSASDRLHEQYF. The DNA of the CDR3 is TGTGCCAGCAGCGCATCCGACAGGCTCCACGAGCAGTACTTC.

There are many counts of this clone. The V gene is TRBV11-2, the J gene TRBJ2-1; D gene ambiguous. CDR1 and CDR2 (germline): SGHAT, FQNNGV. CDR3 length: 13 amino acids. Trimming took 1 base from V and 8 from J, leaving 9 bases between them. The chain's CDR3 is CASSLVVYDEQFF. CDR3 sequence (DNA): TGTGCCAGCAGCTTAGTAGTTTACGATGAGCAGTTCTTC. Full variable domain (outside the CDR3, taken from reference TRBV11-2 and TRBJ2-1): EAGVAQSPRYKIIEKRQSVAFWCNPISGHATLYWYQQILGQGPKLLIQFQNNGVVDDSQLPKDRFSAERLKGVDSTLKIQPAKLEDSAVYLCASSLVVYDEQFFGPGTRLTVL.

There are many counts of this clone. CDR3 DNA: TGTGCCAGTAGTATCGGGGGCGGAAACATTCAGTACTTC. This gives the protein CASSIGGGNIQYF. This sequence joins TRBV19 and TRBJ2-4; perhaps D is TRBD1 or TRBD2 (6 bases each). Germline V lookup: CDR1 LNHDA, CDR2 SQIVND (reference sequence). This CDR3 spans 13 amino acids. Deletions cut 3 bases from V and 6 bases from J, with 9 bases between.

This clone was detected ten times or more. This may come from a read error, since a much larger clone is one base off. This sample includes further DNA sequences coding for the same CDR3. CDR3 sequence: CASSVGAGDNEKLFF. The CDR3 DNA reads as TGTGCCAGCAGCGTAGGGGCAGGGGATAATGAAAAACTGTTTTTT. The chain uses TRBV9 and TRBJ1-4, with D maybe TRBD1 (6 bases). The CDR3 extends over 15 amino acids. The V gene's germline CDR1 is SGDLS and CDR2 YYNGEE. Between the trimmed V and J ends, which lost 0 bases and 4 bases, there was a span of 10 bases.

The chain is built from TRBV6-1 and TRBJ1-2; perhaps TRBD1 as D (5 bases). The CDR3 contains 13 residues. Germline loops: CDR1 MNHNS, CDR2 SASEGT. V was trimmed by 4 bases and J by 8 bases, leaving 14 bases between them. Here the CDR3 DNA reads TGTGCCAGCAGTGCCGAGCAGGGAATAGGCTACACCTTC. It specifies CASSAEQGIGYTF.

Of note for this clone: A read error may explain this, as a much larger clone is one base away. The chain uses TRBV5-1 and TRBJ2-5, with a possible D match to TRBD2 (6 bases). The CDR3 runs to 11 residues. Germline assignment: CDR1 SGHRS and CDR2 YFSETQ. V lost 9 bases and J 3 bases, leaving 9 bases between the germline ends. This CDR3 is CAIRREETQYF. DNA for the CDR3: TGCGCCATCAGGAGGGAAGAGACCCAGTACTTC. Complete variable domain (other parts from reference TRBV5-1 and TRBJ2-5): KAGVTQTPRYLIKTRGQQVTLSCSPISGHRSVSWYQQTPGQGLQFLFEYFSETQRNKGNFPGRFSGRQFSNSRSEMNVSTLELGDSALYLCAIRREETQYFGPGTRLLVL.

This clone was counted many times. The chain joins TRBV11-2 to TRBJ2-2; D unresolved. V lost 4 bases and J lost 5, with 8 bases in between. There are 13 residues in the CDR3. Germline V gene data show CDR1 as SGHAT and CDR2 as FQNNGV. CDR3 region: CASSSQSTGELFF. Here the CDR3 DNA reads TGTGCCAGCAGCTCTCAGTCGACCGGGGAGCTGTTTTTT.

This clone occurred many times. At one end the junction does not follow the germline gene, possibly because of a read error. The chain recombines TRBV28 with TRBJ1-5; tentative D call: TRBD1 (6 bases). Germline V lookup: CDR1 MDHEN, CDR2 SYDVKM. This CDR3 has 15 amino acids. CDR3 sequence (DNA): TGTGCCAGCAGTTCGACAAGATACAGGGATCAACCCCAGCATTTT. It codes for CASSSTRYRDQPQHF.

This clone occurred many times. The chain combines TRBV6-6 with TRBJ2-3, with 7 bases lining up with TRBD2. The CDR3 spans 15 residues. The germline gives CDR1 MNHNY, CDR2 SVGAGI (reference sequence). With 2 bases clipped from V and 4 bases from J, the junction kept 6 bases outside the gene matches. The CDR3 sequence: CASSYARGGADTQYF. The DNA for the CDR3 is TGTGCCAGCAGTTACGCCCGGGGAGGGGCAGATACGCAGTATTTT.

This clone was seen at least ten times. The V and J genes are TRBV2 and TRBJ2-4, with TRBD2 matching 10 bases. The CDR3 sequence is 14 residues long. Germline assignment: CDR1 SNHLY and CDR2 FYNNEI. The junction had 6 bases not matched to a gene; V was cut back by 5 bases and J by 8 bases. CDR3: CASSLAGVNDIQYF. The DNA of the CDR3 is TGTGCCAGCAGTCTAGCGGGAGTTAACGACATTCAGTACTTC.

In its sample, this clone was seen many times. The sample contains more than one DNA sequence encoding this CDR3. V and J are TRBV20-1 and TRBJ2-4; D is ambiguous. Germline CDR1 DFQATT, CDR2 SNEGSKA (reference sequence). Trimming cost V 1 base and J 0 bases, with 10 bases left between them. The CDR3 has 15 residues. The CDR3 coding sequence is TGCAGTGCTAGAGGTCTCGACCTAGCCAAAAACATTCAGTACTTC. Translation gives CSARGLDLAKNIQYF.

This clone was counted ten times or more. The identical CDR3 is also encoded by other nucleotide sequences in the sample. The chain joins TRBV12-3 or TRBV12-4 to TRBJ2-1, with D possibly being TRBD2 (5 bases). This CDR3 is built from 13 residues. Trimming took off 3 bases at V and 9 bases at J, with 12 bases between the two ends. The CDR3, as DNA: TGTGCCAGCAGTTTTCAAAAGCGGACTGAGCAGTTCTTC. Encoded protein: CASSFQKRTEQFF.

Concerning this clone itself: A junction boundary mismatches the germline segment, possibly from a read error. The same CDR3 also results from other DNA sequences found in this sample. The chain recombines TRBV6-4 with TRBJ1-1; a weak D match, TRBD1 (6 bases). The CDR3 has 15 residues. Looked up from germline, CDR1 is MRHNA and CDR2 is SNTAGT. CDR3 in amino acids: CASSDSGDGNTEAFF. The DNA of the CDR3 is TGTGCCAGCAGCGACTCAGGGGACGGGAACACTGAAGCTTTCTTT.

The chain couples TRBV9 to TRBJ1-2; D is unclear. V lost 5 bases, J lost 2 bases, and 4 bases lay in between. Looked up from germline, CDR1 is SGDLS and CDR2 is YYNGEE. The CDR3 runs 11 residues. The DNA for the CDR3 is TGTGCCAGCAGTGCCAACTATGGCTACACCTTC. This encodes CASSANYGYTF.

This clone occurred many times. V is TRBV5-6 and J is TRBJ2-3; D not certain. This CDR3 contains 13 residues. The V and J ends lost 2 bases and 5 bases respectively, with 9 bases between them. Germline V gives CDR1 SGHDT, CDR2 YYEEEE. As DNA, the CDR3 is TGTGCCAGCAGCTTCTCCGAGGAAGATACGCAGTATTTT. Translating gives CASSFSEEDTQYF.

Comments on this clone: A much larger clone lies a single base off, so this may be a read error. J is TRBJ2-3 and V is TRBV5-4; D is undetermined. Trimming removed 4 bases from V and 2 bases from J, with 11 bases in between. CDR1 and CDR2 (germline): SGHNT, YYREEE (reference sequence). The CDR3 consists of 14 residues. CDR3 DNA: TGTGCCAGCAGCCCAGTACAGCCCACAGATACGCAGTATTTT. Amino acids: CASSPVQPTDTQYF.

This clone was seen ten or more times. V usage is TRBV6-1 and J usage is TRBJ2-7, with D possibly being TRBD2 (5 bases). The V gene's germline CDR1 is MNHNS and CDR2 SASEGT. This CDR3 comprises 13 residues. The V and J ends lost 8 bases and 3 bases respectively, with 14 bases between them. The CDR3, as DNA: TGTGCCAGCCACGGGGATATTTTCTACGAGCAGTACTTC. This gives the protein CASHGDIFYEQYF.